This T cell receptor (beta chain) was captured in a study of Ad26.COV2.S vaccination and SARS-CoV-2 variants. V lost 3 bases, J lost 1 base, and 6 bases lay in between. The CDR3 spans 14 residues. Per the germline V gene, CDR1 is MDHEN and CDR2 is SYDVKM. Method: immunoSEQ multiplex PCR; TCRdb's copy keeps in-frame clones and lacks some. The profile covers about 400,000 clones, with approximately 91% appearing a single time and around 1.9% taken by the ten largest. The treatment: some 20 received Ad26.COV2.S at low or high dose, single or two shots; five or six received placebo; per-sample allocation not given. The samples date from day 63 after the first vaccine or placebo injection. This clone turned up a few times. Distinct nucleotide sequences in the sample also encode this CDR3.

The sample consisted of peripheral blood, taken in a trial of Ad26.COV2.S vaccine versus placebo. J is TRBJ2-2 and V is TRBV28, with D perhaps TRBD2 (6 bases). This receptor was taken from a person aged 18-65 years who received the Ad26.COV2.S COVID-19 vaccine or a placebo. Here the CDR3 DNA reads TGTGCCAGCAGTTTGGGGGGGAACACCGGGGAGCTGTTTTTT. Residues: CASSLGGNTGELFF. The full variable domain, rest sourced from reference TRBV28 and TRBJ2-2, is DVKVTQSSRYLVKRTGEKVFLECVQDMDHENMFWYRQDPGLGLRLIYFSYDVKMKEKGDIPEGYSVSREKKERFSLILESASTNQTSMYLCASSLGGNTGELFFGEGSRLTVL.